The T cell receptor beta chain described here comes from a study of T-cell memory formation after mild COVID-19. Findings and limits, study-wide: Contracting CD4+ clones were located mainly in CM and EM, and CD8+ clones in EMRA. Pre-infection memory held some responding clones, suggesting pre-existing cross-reactive T cells responded. The study found balanced CD4/CD8 in clones contracting day 15 to 85 and a CD4+ lean in later expanders.

After 5'RACE with constant-segment primers, TCR alpha and TCR beta cDNA libraries carrying sample barcodes and UMIs were obtained. TCRdb fed the 5' RACE reads into MiXCR, producing one record per CDR3 protein. The data hold approximately 570,000 distinct CDR3 sequences, with approximately 19% observed a single time. In germline, CDR1 is MNHEY, CDR2 SVGAGI. Trimming pared 9 bases from V and 2 bases from J, leaving 22 bases between. The CDR3 has 16 amino acids. This clonotype was seen at least ten times. The antigen is undetermined. This chain links TRBV6-5 with TRBJ1-1; D possibly corresponds to TRBD1 (6 bases). The sample consisted of PBMCs or a T cell subset sorted from them (not recorded which). This TCR derives from an adult woman who had mild COVID-19 (a few samples of this study predate the infection). Cell type and time point are not known. In nucleotides, the CDR3 is TGTGCCAGTAAATTACAGGGTGCAGTAGTCAACACTGAAGCTTTCTTT. The encoded protein is CASKLQGAVVNTEAFF.